This T cell receptor (beta chain) was retrieved from a study of T-cell reconstitution after alpha-beta-depleted transplantation in children. V was shortened by 1 base and J by 4 bases, with 17 bases between the two germline ends. This CDR3 region has 17 residues. Preparation of the TCRbeta library was carried out with unique molecular identifiers. In TCRdb, the PCR reads were re-called with MiXCR into one record per CDR3 protein. In the table there are roughly 340,000 distinct CDR3 sequences, 15% to 20% of which are singletons. Study outcomes and limitations: As was reported, about two months after transplant, alpha-beta T cells came from several hundred expanded graft clones.

Of note for this clonotype: Antigen unknown.

This sequence originates from a male patient aged 2-15 years who had a stem cell transplant for acute lymphoblastic leukemia, so the T cells may come from the graft donor. The chain employs TRBV12-3 or TRBV12-4 and TRBJ2-4; D not certain. Sequencing was performed on PBMCs, mostly from graft donor cells, taken 360 days after TCRalphabeta/CD19-depleted stem cell transplant. The CDR3 nucleotides read TGTGCCAGCAGTTTAGGGGTTAGAGACAAGTTAAAAAACATTCAGTACTTC. Translated: CASSLGVRDKLKNIQYF.